This entry is about one T cell receptor (beta chain). This entry comes from a study of T cell changes during pregnancy in multiple sclerosis. This CDR3 is 14 amino acids long. CDR1 is SNHLY, CDR2 FYNNEI, per germline. V was cut by 5 bases and J by 2 bases, with 12 bases left in between. Assay used: immunoSEQ multiplex PCR; TCRdb lists only in-frame clones, some missing. The sample lists some 37,000 clones, about 91% seen once, with about an eighth in the top ten. The V and J genes are TRBV2 and TRBJ2-5; D possibly corresponds to TRBD1 (6 bases). The source is a female donor with multiple sclerosis, enrolled in a pregnancy study. Sequences were derived from CD8+ T cells from peripheral blood mononuclear cells, sampled after pregnancy. CDR3 coding DNA: TGTGCCAGCAGTTCGGTAGACAGGCAAGAGACCCAGTACTTC. It is translated as CASSSVDRQETQYF.